What follows describes a single TCR beta chain. This clone came up once. It has no known antigen specificity. Base quality data are lacking; no much larger clone is found one base away. These data originate in a study of shared clonotypes between healthy human individuals (TCRdb year 2020). About the study as a whole: A couple of women and three men aged 18 to 49 years were included in the cohort. For each donor, CD4 naive and CD4 memory were each given three plates, CD8 naive was given two plates, and CD8 memory was given one plate. Blood TCR repertoires of roughly five healthy adults were deeply sequenced to estimate repertoire size and the extent of clonotype sharing between individuals. Libraries were prepared and TCR repertoires were sequenced by different laboratories using diverse techniques, in order to increase sequencing depth and limit assay-specific biases. Each donor's leukapheresis produced roughly between roughly 0.85 and 10 billion PBMCs.

Donors were healthy HIV-negative adults with no recently reported acute infections or vaccinations. Every donor was a Caucasian adult residing in Nashville, Tennessee, USA. CD4+ T cells were enriched by magnetic negative selection, after which naive cells were positively selected on CD45RA and the negative fraction was taken as the memory subset. After blood collection by leukapheresis, PBMCs were isolated using Ficoll-Histopaque density gradient centrifugation and then cryopreserved in the vapor phase of liquid nitrogen. Analytical flow cytometry was used to check the purity and quantity of every magnetically sorted T cell population. From each sorted fraction, genomic DNA was isolated and quantified by UV absorbance on a Nanodrop 2000c. TCR CDR3 regions were amplified from genomic DNA by multiplex PCR using the deep immunoSEQ assay. Extracted genomic DNA from each cell subset was spread evenly across all wells of several immunoSEQ 96-well plates, with each plate serving as a replicate. For sorted subsets, around 200 ng genomic DNA, equal to 30,000 to 35,000 T cell genomes, was loaded into each replicate PCR. Purified libraries were quantified with a Qubit 3.0 fluorometer, sized on a Bioanalyzer 2100, and re-quantified with the KAPA Library Quantification kit. Each immunoSEQ 96-well plate was sequenced on its own single-read 150-cycle Illumina NextSeq 550 flow cell. As for how the authors treated the data: Because the immunoSEQ output included only junctional sequences and no quality scores, the filtering could not be the same as the filtering used for full-length reads. To assign V/J genes and CDR3, sequences were annotated against IMGT germline references using PyIR, a Python wrapper for IgBLAST v1.9. Reads were removed for weak V/J assignments (E-value above 1e-6), missing CDR3, stop codons, out-of-frame junctions, or ambiguous translated residues. A V3J clonotype was defined by an identical inferred V gene, J gene, and CDR3 amino acid sequence. To compute the percentage overlap between repertoires, the number of shared unique clonotypes was divided by the size of the smaller repertoire. Repertoire richness was assessed with RTK rarefaction, the Chao1 estimator, and Recon v2.1 estimates of unobserved clonotypes. Generation probabilities were computed with OLGA for all TCRbeta clonotypes obtained by the gDNA method from a handful of donors. The immuneACCESS repertoire file appears here via TCRdb, limited to in-frame rearrangements. These files lack a portion of the clones; in checked studies, under half of the deficit traces to unresolved V genes, and the cause of the others is not known. V, J and clone size are those of that table, while D and trimming were read from the DNA. The sample records approximately 1.5 million clones, under 99% of which are singletons. Approximately 0.44% of the sample is taken by the ten largest.

V drops 3 bases and J drops 0 bases, leaving 6 bases in between. The cysteine opens and the phenylalanine closes a CDR3 of 14 amino acids. This entry keeps only the CDR3 DNA: 42 bases, framed from base 1. From the germline V gene, CDR1 is SGHNT and CDR2 is YENEEA. Beyond this particular receptor, the publication reports: The genetic and exposure-history diversity represented was limited by the small number of donors. Compared with non-shared clonotypes, the clonotypes found in all four sorted-subset donors had higher generation probabilities. Rarefaction of sorted-subset datasets indicated incomplete sequencing despite the large sequencing depth. Pairwise subsampling led to the expectation that sequencing depth would affect the degree of clonotype sharing among donors. Sampling was limited to blood, and TCR repertoires in tissue likely differ from TCR repertoires in blood. Sharing across a few donors was observed for about 5% of naive CD4, 3% to 3.5% of naive CD8, over 2% of memory CD4, and around 0.4% of memory CD8 clonotypes. Larger estimated clonotype richness was generally found for naive subsets than for memory subsets.

Material for sequencing was naive CD4+ T cells sorted from blood. Sample cell subset or site, as interpreted from the label and publication: CD45RA+ positively selected. Rearrangement joined TRBV11-3 to TRBJ2-1; the D gene is not confidently resolved. The clonotype originates from a man aged 25 to 40 in good health. Here is the DNA: TGTGCCAGCAGCTTCAGGAGCTCCTACAATGAGCAGTTCTTC. Translation gives CASSFRSSYNEQFF.